The 26 T cell receptor beta chains below come from one sample, sequenced in a study of early T cells in non-severe SARS-CoV-2 infection. TCRdb re-derived calls from the 5' RACE reads in MiXCR, one entry per CDR3 protein. The sample includes 57,000 or so distinct CDR3 sequences, more than 10% seen only once; the top ten take roughly 1.1%. The material sequenced was whole blood, taken at baseline. Every receptor here comes from an adult who was a healthcare worker with PCR-confirmed SARS-CoV-2 infection or an uninfected control (not recorded which). The donor label of this sample is uncertain.

In this sample, this clonotype turned up a few times. V and J are TRBV7-9 and TRBJ1-1; possibly TRBD1 for D (5 bases). V was shortened by 7 bases and J by 4 bases, with 22 bases between the two germline ends. Per germline, CDR1 SEHNR and CDR2 FQNEAQ (reference sequence). The CDR3 totals 16 residues. The CDR3 coding sequence is TGTGCCAGCACCCGAGAGAGGGGCACAGTGAGCACTGAAGCTTTCTTT. Translating gives CASTRERGTVSTEAFF.

This chain connects TRBV6-1 to TRBJ2-1; perhaps TRBD2 as D (7 bases). Looked up from germline, CDR1 is MNHNS and CDR2 is SASEGT. The V gene lost 4 bases and the J gene lost 8 bases, with 18 bases spanning the gap. This CDR3 is built from 15 residues. The CDR3 loop reads CASSGWTPGGHEQFF. The CDR3 nucleotides are TGTGCCAGCAGTGGATGGACTCCCGGGGGGCATGAGCAGTTCTTC.

This clonotype was picked up a small number of times. V and J are TRBV20-1 and TRBJ1-5; possibly TRBD1 for D (6 bases). Germline CDR1 DFQATT, CDR2 SNEGSKA (reference sequence). The V end lost 6 bases, the J end lost 4 bases, and 16 bases lay between the germline ends. The CDR3 covers 14 residues. CDR3 loop: CSAGTQLLNQPQHF. As DNA, the CDR3 is TGCAGTGCAGGGACACAGCTCCTGAATCAGCCCCAGCATTTT.

This clonotype was observed at least ten times. This chain connects TRBV6-2 or TRBV6-3 to TRBJ2-7, with TRBD1 matching 9 bases. V dropped 4 bases and J dropped 6; count of bases not matched to a gene: 7. Germline V gene lookup returns CDR1 MNHEY and CDR2 SVGEGT. The CDR3 is 14 residues long. In nucleotides, the CDR3 is TGTGCCAGCAGTTGGGGACAGGGAATACGCGAGCAGTACGTC. This codes for CASSWGQGIREQYV.

This clonotype came up many times. This chain connects TRBV12-3 or TRBV12-4 to TRBJ1-1; D remains ambiguous. The CDR3 consists of 13 residues. V was clipped by 3 bases and J by 2 bases, with 7 bases between them. The CDR3 region is CASSLSRNTEAFF. The CDR3 region has the DNA TGTGCCAGCAGTTTGTCCAGAAACACTGAAGCTTTCTTT.

This clonotype was seen repeatedly, ten times or more. V and J are TRBV15 and TRBJ1-5; 7 bases agree with TRBD1. Germline CDR1 reads LNHNV; CDR2 reads YYDKDF (reference sequence). V lost 6 bases, J lost 0 bases, and 5 bases stayed unmatched. The CDR3 extends over 15 amino acids. The chain's CDR3 is CATRDYRGSNQPQHF. In DNA form, the CDR3 reads TGTGCCACCAGGGACTACAGGGGTAGCAATCAGCCCCAGCATTTT. Using reference TRBV15 and TRBJ1-5 for the parts outside the CDR3, the full variable domain is DAMVIQNPRYQVTQFGKPVTLSCSQTLNHNVMYWYQQKSSQAPKLLFHYYDKDFNNEADTPDNFQSRRPNTSFCFLDIRSPGLGDTAMYLCATRDYRGSNQPQHFGDGTRLSIL.

This clonotype was seen many times. This chain uses TRBV12-3 or TRBV12-4 with TRBJ2-1, with TRBD2 matching 8 bases. J gave up 9 bases and V 7 bases, and 14 bases lay outside the gene matches. The CDR3 covers 15 residues. The chain's CDR3 is CASTTGTRFGGEQFF. CDR3 nucleotide sequence: TGTGCCAGCACCACCGGGACTAGATTCGGGGGTGAGCAGTTCTTC.

Regarding this clonotype: This clone may be a read error of a much larger clone one base away. The chain carries TRBV28 and TRBJ1-3, with D maybe TRBD1 (5 bases). This CDR3 region has 14 residues. Germline CDR1 MDHEN, CDR2 SYDVKM. The CDR3, as DNA: TGTGCCAGCAGTATCGACAGCGGCGGAACCACCATATATTTT. Amino acids: CASSIDSGGTTIYF.

This clonotype was seen many times. The chain carries TRBV27 and TRBJ2-3, with D possibly being TRBD1 or TRBD2 (5 bases each). The germline V gene has CDR1 MNHEY and CDR2 SMNVEV (reference sequence). The germline V and J ends were trimmed by 2 bases and 0 bases, with 18 bases remaining between them. CDR3 length: 18 residues. CDR3 protein: CASSLPGTDPLSTDTQYF. The CDR3 DNA reads as TGTGCCAGCAGTTTACCTGGGACCGACCCTCTTAGCACAGATACGCAGTATTTT.

This clonotype showed up just a few times. The chain is built from TRBV5-1 and TRBJ2-7, with D tentatively TRBD2 (5 bases). This CDR3 spans 13 amino acids. Per the germline V gene, CDR1 is SGHRS and CDR2 is YFSETQ. V shed 3 bases and J shed 6 bases, with 13 bases lying between them. The CDR3, as DNA: TGCGCCAGCAGCTCGTTTGGAGGTAGCGAGCAGTACGTC. This sequence encodes CASSSFGGSEQYV.

The chain has TRBV7-8 and TRBJ2-3; TRBD2 agrees at 10 bases. The CDR3 covers 16 residues. V lost 5 bases, J lost 2 bases, and 7 bases stayed unmatched. CDR1 SGHVS and CDR2 FQNEAQ come from the germline V gene. CDR3 in DNA: TGTGCCAGCAGCGCAACAACTAGCGGGGTCACAGATACGCAGTATTTT. This encodes CASSATTSGVTDTQYF.

The chain couples TRBV6-6 to TRBJ2-5, with 7 bases aligning to TRBD1. Germline CDR1 is MNHNY and CDR2 is SVGAGI (reference sequence). Unmatched junction bases numbered 1, after V lost 6 bases and J lost 0 bases. The CDR3 runs 13 residues. Written as DNA, the CDR3 is TGTGCCAGCAGGGGGACAGACCAAGAGACCCAGTACTTC. Translating it yields CASRGTDQETQYF.

This clonotype was seen at least ten times. This rearrangement joins TRBV7-6 to TRBJ2-5; TRBD2 aligns across 8 bases. The CDR3 consists of 15 residues. With 2 bases clipped from V and 3 bases from J, the junction kept 5 bases outside the gene matches. The V gene's germline CDR1 is SGHVS and CDR2 FNYEAQ. Written as DNA, the CDR3 is TGTGCCAGCAGCTTATCGGGCGGGGGGAAAGAGACCCAGTACTTC. Translated: CASSLSGGGKETQYF.

This clonotype was counted many times. The chain is built from TRBV5-1 and TRBJ2-2, with D possibly TRBD1 on 6 matching bases. Germline V gene lookup returns CDR1 SGHRS and CDR2 YFSETQ. The V gene lost 0 bases and the J gene lost 4 bases, with 13 bases spanning the gap. The CDR3 contains 16 residues. The CDR3 loop reads CASSLVQGSSTGELFF. The CDR3 DNA follows: TGCGCCAGCAGCTTGGTGCAGGGGAGCAGCACCGGGGAGCTGTTTTTT.

The CDR3, as DNA: TGCAGCGTAAAACCAGGGACAGGGCTGGATGAGCAGTTCTTC. Its translation: CSVKPGTGLDEQFF. V usage is TRBV29-1 and J usage is TRBJ2-1; 9 bases fit TRBD1. CDR3 length: 14 amino acids. Germline CDR1 is SQVTM and CDR2 is ANQGSEA. V was clipped by 6 bases and J by 8 bases; unmatched bases: 11.

The chain has TRBV29-1 and TRBJ2-2; TRBD2 agrees at 13 bases. Trimming removed 7 bases from V and 0 bases from J; junction bases left unmatched: 11. This CDR3 is 18 amino acids long. CDR1 and CDR2 (germline): SQVTM, ANQGSEA. In DNA, the CDR3 is TGCAGCGCCAGAAGATATGGGACTAGCGGGGCGAACACCGGGGAGCTGTTTTTT. It is translated as CSARRYGTSGANTGELFF.

The chain combines TRBV27 with TRBJ1-1; D is unresolved. Trimming cost V 3 bases and J 0 bases, with 11 bases left between them. CDR3 length: 15 residues. Germline V gene lookup returns CDR1 MNHEY and CDR2 SMNVEV (reference sequence). This CDR3 is CASSFMGSVNTEAFF. The CDR3 DNA reads TGTGCCAGCAGTTTTATGGGTTCCGTGAACACTGAAGCTTTCTTT.

This clonotype was seen a handful of times. The V call is TRBV2, the J call TRBJ2-1, with D perhaps TRBD1 (6 bases). This CDR3 contains 14 residues. V was trimmed by 5 bases and J by 5 bases, leaving 13 bases between them. CDR1 SNHLY and CDR2 FYNNEI come from the germline V gene. In DNA, the CDR3 is TGTGCCAGCAGTAAACGGGACACCAACAATGAGCAGTTCTTC. This translates into CASSKRDTNNEQFF.

J is TRBJ1-5 and V is TRBV5-1, with D perhaps matching TRBD1 (5 bases). The germline gives CDR1 SGHRS, CDR2 YFSETQ. V shed 0 bases and J shed 4 bases, with 8 bases lying between them. The CDR3 has 14 amino acids. CDR3 amino acids: CASSLAGGNQPQHF. Written as DNA, the CDR3 is TGCGCCAGCAGCTTGGCCGGGGGGAATCAGCCCCAGCATTTT.

There are many counts of this clonotype. The chain recombines TRBV29-1 with TRBJ2-4; 10 positions match TRBD1. V shed 7 bases and J 8 bases; nucleotides not matched to a gene: 5. The CDR3 sequence is 12 residues long. CDR1 is SQVTM and CDR2 is ANQGSEA in the germline V gene. CDR3 DNA: TGCAGCGCGAGGGACAGGGGAGACATTCAGTACTTC. Translating it yields CSARDRGDIQYF.

This clonotype was seen a single time. The chain links TRBV6-5 to TRBJ1-5; 7 bases are shared with TRBD1. This CDR3 has 16 amino acids. CDR1 and CDR2 from the germline V gene are MNHEY and SVGAGI. V dropped 8 bases and J dropped 3; count of bases not matched to a gene: 13. The CDR3 sequence is CASRGSTGFDNQPQHF. In DNA form, the CDR3 reads TGTGCCAGCCGCGGCTCGACAGGGTTCGACAATCAGCCCCAGCATTTT.

This clonotype was detected many times. The rearrangement joins TRBV5-1 to TRBJ2-7, with a possible D match to TRBD1 (6 bases). Germline CDR1 SGHRS, CDR2 YFSETQ. V was pared by 3 bases and J by 0 bases, with 19 bases between. CDR3 length equals 17 residues. CDR3 residues: CASSSVRRTASSYEQYV. DNA for the CDR3: TGCGCCAGCAGCTCTGTCCGGAGGACAGCGAGCTCCTACGAGCAGTACGTC.

This clonotype appeared a few times. This sequence joins TRBV20-1 and TRBJ2-3; 8 nucleotides agree with TRBD1. The CDR3 is made up of 15 amino acids. After removal of 2 bases from V and 2 bases from J, the junction contained 6 bases not matched to a gene. Germline values: CDR1 DFQATT, CDR2 SNEGSKA (reference sequence). For the CDR3, the DNA is TGCAGTGCTAGACAGGGGGCTGTCAACACAGATACGCAGTATTTT. It is translated as CSARQGAVNTDTQYF.

This clonotype has only a few counts. The V and J genes are TRBV12-3 or TRBV12-4 and TRBJ2-4; maybe TRBD2 (7 bases). The CDR3 covers 17 residues. With 1 base removed from V and 0 bases from J, the gap between germline ends came to 13 bases. Here the CDR3 DNA reads TGTGCCAGCAGTTTAGGCGGGGGCGGATTAGCCAAAAACATTCAGTACTTC. Encoded protein: CASSLGGGGLAKNIQYF.

This clonotype appeared a few times. The V gene is TRBV18, the J gene TRBJ1-3, with no clear D. There are 15 residues in the CDR3. The V gene's germline CDR1 is KGHSH and CDR2 LQKENI. Trimming cost V 0 bases and J 3 bases, with 9 bases left between them. Here the CDR3 DNA reads TGTGCCAGCTCACCACCCAACGGCCGTGGAAACACCATATATTTT. Protein sequence: CASSPPNGRGNTIYF.

This clonotype appeared a few times. CDR3 in amino acids: CASSGQQTSGGGSTDTQYF. As DNA, the CDR3 is TGTGCCAGTTCGGGACAGCAGACTAGCGGGGGTGGTAGCACAGATACGCAGTATTTT. The chain combines TRBV2 with TRBJ2-3, with 12 bases fitting TRBD2. The CDR3 loop spans 19 amino acids. Germline V gene lookup returns CDR1 SNHLY and CDR2 FYNNEI. Trimming took 9 bases from V and 0 from J; bases not matched to a gene: 16.